This T cell receptor (beta chain) emerged from a study of T-cell memory formation after mild COVID-19. The CDR3 totals 15 residues. Trimming pared 3 bases from V and 2 bases from J, leaving 12 bases between. CDR1 and CDR2 from the germline V gene are MGHRA and YSYEKL. TCRdb reprocessed the 5' RACE reads via MiXCR and lists one record per CDR3 protein. The sample consists of roughly 620,000 distinct CDR3 sequences, 15% to 20% of them appearing once. Points from the study as a whole: Most CD4+ clones that shrank were in CM and EM, while CD8+ ones turned up in EMRA. Later expanders leaned CD4+, whereas day 15 to 85 contracting clones were balanced CD4/CD8.

This clonotype was seen repeatedly, ten times or more. The antigen remains undetermined. This TCR derives from an adult woman who had mild COVID-19 (a few samples of this study predate the infection). Cell type and time point are not known. The sequenced material came from PBMCs or a T cell subset sorted from them (not recorded which). J is TRBJ2-3 and V is TRBV4-1; no clear D gene. CDR3 sequence: CASSHTTLLTDTQYF. The CDR3 DNA reads as TGCGCCAGCAGCCATACTACCCTCCTCACAGATACGCAGTATTTT.